This TCR beta chain was captured in a study of PD-L1 blockade in urothelial cancer. Study as a whole: In the patient group, about 85% of the roughly 29 were males with bladder-origin urothelial cancer.

Time point specified: pretreatment peripheral blood. The CDR3 runs to 16 residues. Germline V gene lookup returns CDR1 SGDLS and CDR2 YYNGEE. V shed 3 bases, J shed 2 bases, and the junction held 7 bases outside the gene matches. Assay: immunoSEQ multiplex PCR; the TCRdb copy retains only in-frame clones and omits some. The sample consists of roughly 43,000 clones, 70% to 90% of them appearing once. V and J are TRBV9 and TRBJ2-3; 9 bases match TRBD1. The sample in question was PBMCs, obtained around atezolizumab (anti-PD-L1) treatment. This TCR came from a man aged 60-69 years with urothelial cancer. This chain's CDR3 is CASSAPGTGPTDTQYF. CDR3 in DNA: TGTGCCAGCAGCGCCCCGGGGACAGGGCCCACAGATACGCAGTATTTT. Looking up the rest from reference TRBV9 and TRBJ2-3 gives the full variable domain: DSGVTQTPKHLITATGQRVTLRCSPRSGDLSVYWYQQSLDQGLQFLIQYYNGEERAKGNILERFSAQQFPDLHSELNLSSLELGDSALYFCASSAPGTGPTDTQYFGPGTRLTVL.